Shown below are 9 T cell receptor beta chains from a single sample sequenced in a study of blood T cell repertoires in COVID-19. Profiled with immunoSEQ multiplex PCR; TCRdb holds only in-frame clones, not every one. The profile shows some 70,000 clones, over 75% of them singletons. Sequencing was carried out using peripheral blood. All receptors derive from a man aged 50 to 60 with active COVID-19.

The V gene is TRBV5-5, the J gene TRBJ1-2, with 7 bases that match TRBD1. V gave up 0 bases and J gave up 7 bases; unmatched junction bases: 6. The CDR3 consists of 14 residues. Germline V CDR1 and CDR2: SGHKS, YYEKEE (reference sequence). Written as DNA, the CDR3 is TGTGCCAGCAGCTTGGACCAGGGGGGCGGTGGCTACACCTTC. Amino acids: CASSLDQGGGGYTF.

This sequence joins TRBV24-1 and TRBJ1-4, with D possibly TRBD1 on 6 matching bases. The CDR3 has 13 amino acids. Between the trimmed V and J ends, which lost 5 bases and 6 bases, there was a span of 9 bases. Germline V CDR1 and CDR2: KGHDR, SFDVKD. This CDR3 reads CATSGTGYEKLFF. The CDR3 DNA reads TGTGCCACCAGTGGAACAGGGTATGAAAAACTGTTTTTT.

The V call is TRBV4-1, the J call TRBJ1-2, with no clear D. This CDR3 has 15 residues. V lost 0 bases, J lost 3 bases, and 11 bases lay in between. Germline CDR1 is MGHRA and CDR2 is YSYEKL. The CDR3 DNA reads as TGCGCCAGCAGCCAAGATTCCGCGGCCCACTATGGCTACACCTTC. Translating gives CASSQDSAAHYGYTF.

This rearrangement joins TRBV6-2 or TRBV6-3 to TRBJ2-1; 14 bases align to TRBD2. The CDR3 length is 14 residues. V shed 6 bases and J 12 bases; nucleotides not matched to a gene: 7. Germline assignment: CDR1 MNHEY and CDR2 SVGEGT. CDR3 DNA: TGTGCCAGCAGCCCCGGACTAGCGGGGGGACGGCAGTTCTTC. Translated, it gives CASSPGLAGGRQFF.

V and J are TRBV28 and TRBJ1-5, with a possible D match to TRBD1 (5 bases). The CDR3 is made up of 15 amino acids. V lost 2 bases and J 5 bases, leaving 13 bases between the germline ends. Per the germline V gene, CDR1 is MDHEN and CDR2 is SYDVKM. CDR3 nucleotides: TGTGCCAGCAGTTTAGGGGGGTCTCGGGATCAGCCCCAGCATTTT. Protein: CASSLGGSRDQPQHF.

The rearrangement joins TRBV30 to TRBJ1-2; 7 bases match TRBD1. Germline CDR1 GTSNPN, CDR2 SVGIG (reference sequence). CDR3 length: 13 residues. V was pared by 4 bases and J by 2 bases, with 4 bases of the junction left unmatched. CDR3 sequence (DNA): TGTGCCTGGAATGTACAGGGGAACTATGGCTACACCTTC. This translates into CAWNVQGNYGYTF.

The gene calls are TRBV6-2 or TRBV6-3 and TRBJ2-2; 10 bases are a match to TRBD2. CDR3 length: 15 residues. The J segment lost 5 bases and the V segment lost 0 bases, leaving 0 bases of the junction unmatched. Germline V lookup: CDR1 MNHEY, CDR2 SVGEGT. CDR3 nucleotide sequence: TGTGCCAGCAGTTACTCTAGCGGGAGGACCGGGGAGCTGTTTTTT. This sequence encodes CASSYSSGRTGELFF.

The CDR3 region has the DNA TGCGCCAGCAGCTTGGCGGACAGGGGAGAGACCCAGTACTTC. Translated: CASSLADRGETQYF. The chain carries TRBV5-1 and TRBJ2-5, with TRBD1 matching over 9 bases. The V gene's germline CDR1 is SGHRS and CDR2 YFSETQ. Unmatched junction bases numbered 1, after V lost 0 bases and J lost 4 bases. The CDR3 is 14 residues long.

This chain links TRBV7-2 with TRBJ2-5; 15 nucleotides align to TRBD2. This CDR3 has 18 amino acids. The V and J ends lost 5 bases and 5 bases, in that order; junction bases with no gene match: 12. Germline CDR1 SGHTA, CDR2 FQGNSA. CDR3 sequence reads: CASSPRTSGRAPGETQYF. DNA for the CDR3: TGTGCCAGCAGCCCCCGGACTAGCGGGAGGGCCCCGGGGGAGACCCAGTACTTC.